The 23 T cell receptor beta chains reported below all come from one sample, sequenced in a study of cytomegalovirus exposure and HLA in healthy donors. A multiplex PCR was run with 60 Vbeta primers and 13 Jbeta primers. Measured with immunoSEQ multiplex PCR; TCRdb has only the in-frame clones, and not every one. The repertoire includes about 77,000 clones, 70% to 85% of them detected once, and roughly 7.2% sits in the top ten. The sequencing sample was made of PBMCs. The receptor source for this set is a woman aged 40 to 49 in good health and CMV-seronegative.

V is TRBV9 and J is TRBJ2-5; D is perhaps TRBD1 (5 bases). V lost 3 bases and J 2 bases, leaving 14 bases between the germline ends. Germline CDR1 and CDR2: SGDLS and YYNGEE. The CDR3 is made up of 15 amino acids. The CDR3 loop is CASSGHRTNQETQYF. In nucleotides, the CDR3 is TGTGCCAGCAGCGGTCATCGGACAAATCAAGAGACCCAGTACTTC.

The CDR3 reads CASSQRTGLNTEAFF. CDR3 nucleotide sequence: TGCGCCAGCAGCCAGAGGACAGGGTTGAACACTGAAGCTTTCTTT. This chain links TRBV5-1 with TRBJ1-1; 8 bases fit TRBD1. This CDR3 contains 15 residues. Germline V gene sequence: CDR1 SGHRS, CDR2 YFSETQ. Trimming took 4 bases from V and 0 from J; bases not matched to a gene: 5.

In regard to this clone: At one of its ends the junction is not consistent with the germline gene, which may arise from a read error. Other DNA variants within this sample encode the same CDR3. The rearrangement links TRBV2 to TRBJ1-1; 8 nucleotides align to TRBD1. The CDR3 extends over 16 amino acids. Per germline, CDR1 SNHLY and CDR2 FYNNEI. This CDR3 is CASRKGTGRGNTEAFF. Written as DNA, the CDR3 is TGTGCCAGCAGGAAGGGGACAGGCCGGGGGAACACTGAAGCTTTTTTT.

The chain joins TRBV27 to TRBJ1-2; 8 bases fit TRBD1. CDR3 size: 13 residues. Trimming at V came to 3 bases and at J to 8 bases, leaving 5 bases not matched to a gene. Germline CDR1 and CDR2: MNHEY and SMNVEV (reference sequence). CDR3 coding DNA: TGTGCCAGCAGTTTGCAGGGGGCAAGGGGCTACACCTTC. Protein: CASSLQGARGYTF.

This chain connects TRBV2 to TRBJ1-5, with 9 bases that match TRBD1. V gave up 6 bases and J gave up 4 bases; unmatched junction bases: 7. The CDR3 contains 15 residues. Germline-derived CDR1 and CDR2 are SNHLY and FYNNEI. The CDR3 protein is CASRGTGLINQPQHF. Written as DNA, the CDR3 is TGTGCCAGCAGGGGGACAGGGCTTATTAATCAGCCCCAGCATTTT.

Written as DNA, the CDR3 is TGTGCCAGCAGACAAAAGAAGGGAGGGTATGAGCAGTTCTTC. This gives the protein CASRQKKGGYEQFF. The chain couples TRBV5-4 to TRBJ2-1, with 7 bases aligning to TRBD2. The junction had 10 bases not matched to a gene; V was cut back by 5 bases and J by 8 bases. From germline, CDR1 is SGHNT and CDR2 YYREEE (reference sequence). The CDR3 runs to 14 residues. The variable domain in full, with the rest retrieved from reference TRBV5-4 and TRBJ2-1, is ETGVTQSPTHLIKTRGQQVTLRCSSQSGHNTVSWYQQALGQGPQFIFQYYREEENGRGNFPPRFSGLQFPNYSSELNVNALELDDSALYLCASRQKKGGYEQFFGPGTRLTVL.

The gene calls are TRBV15 and TRBJ2-7; D may be TRBD1 (5 bases). This CDR3 is built from 16 residues. Germline CDR1 and CDR2: LNHNV and YYDKDF (reference sequence). Trimming removed 0 bases from V and 3 bases from J, with 15 bases in between. The CDR3 is CATSRDVAGQIYEQYF. The CDR3 nucleotides read TGTGCCACCAGCAGAGATGTCGCAGGGCAGATCTACGAGCAGTACTTC.

The rearrangement uses TRBV30 and TRBJ2-7; 7 positions match TRBD2. The CDR3 length is 13 residues. V gave up 4 bases and J gave up 3 bases; unmatched junction bases: 6. The germline V gene has CDR1 GTSNPN and CDR2 SVGIG (reference sequence). CDR3 in amino acids: CAWTLAVNYEQYF. The CDR3 DNA is TGTGCCTGGACCCTAGCGGTAAACTACGAGCAGTACTTC.

This chain connects TRBV9 to TRBJ1-2; D is ambiguous. Germline CDR1 is SGDLS and CDR2 is YYNGEE. The V end lost 0 bases, the J end lost 3 bases, and 9 bases lay between the germline ends. The CDR3 consists of 14 residues. The CDR3 spells CASSVDSWHYGYTF. The CDR3 DNA reads as TGTGCCAGCAGCGTAGACAGTTGGCACTATGGCTACACCTTC.

The J gene is TRBJ1-1, the V gene TRBV27; D is possibly TRBD1 (6 bases). The CDR3 contains 13 residues. V lost 5 bases to trimming and J lost 8 bases, with 15 bases between them. Germline lookup yields CDR1 MNHEY and CDR2 SMNVEV (reference sequence). CDR3 protein: CASSPFRDKEAFF. CDR3 nucleotides: TGTGCCAGCAGTCCATTCCGGGACAAGGAAGCTTTCTTT.

The rearrangement links TRBV29-1 to TRBJ1-1; the match to TRBD1 covers 9 bases. The CDR3 is 18 residues long. The germline CDR1 and CDR2 sequences are SQVTM and ANQGSEA. V lost 4 bases and J lost 4; bases outside the gene matches: 19. CDR3 sequence: CSVGFGLGQGAIGTEAFF. Here the CDR3 DNA reads TGCAGCGTTGGTTTCGGATTGGGACAGGGCGCGATTGGCACTGAAGCTTTCTTT.

The chain recombines TRBV2 with TRBJ2-1; 9 bases match TRBD2. The CDR3 has 15 residues. Germline V gene data show CDR1 as SNHLY and CDR2 as FYNNEI. With 6 bases clipped from V and 7 bases from J, the junction kept 10 bases outside the gene matches. CDR3 sequence: CASRAVAGVENEQFF. DNA for the CDR3: TGTGCCAGCAGAGCCGTAGCGGGAGTTGAGAATGAGCAGTTCTTC.

This chain uses TRBV11-1 with TRBJ1-2, with 9 bases that match TRBD1. Trimming took 5 bases from V and 2 from J; bases not matched to a gene: 3. Germline CDR1 and CDR2: SGHAT and FQDESV (reference sequence). The CDR3 covers 14 residues. This chain's CDR3 is CASSQQGANYGYTF. Here the CDR3 DNA reads TGTGCCAGCAGCCAACAGGGGGCAAACTATGGCTACACCTTC. Variable domain in full (rest from reference TRBV11-1 and TRBJ1-2): EAEVAQSPRYKITEKSQAVAFWCDPISGHATLYWYRQILGQGPELLVQFQDESVVDDSQLPKDRFSAERLKGVDSTLKIQPAELGDSAMYLCASSQQGANYGYTFGSGTRLTVV.

The rearrangement uses TRBV28 and TRBJ1-1; TRBD1 matches at 9 bases. Germline V gene sequence: CDR1 MDHEN, CDR2 SYDVKM. The V segment lost 9 bases and the J segment 0 bases; nucleotides outside the gene matches: 5. This CDR3 has 14 amino acids. In DNA form, the CDR3 reads TGTGCCAGTTACAGGGGGCGGTTGAACACTGAAGCTTTCTTT. Protein product: CASYRGRLNTEAFF. Variable domain in full (rest from reference TRBV28 and TRBJ1-1): DVKVTQSSRYLVKRTGEKVFLECVQDMDHENMFWYRQDPGLGLRLIYFSYDVKMKEKGDIPEGYSVSREKKERFSLILESASTNQTSMYLCASYRGRLNTEAFFGQGTRLTVV.

The genes are TRBV5-1 and TRBJ2-1, with 7 bases aligning to TRBD1. The CDR3 extends over 16 amino acids. Unmatched junction bases numbered 12, after V lost 4 bases and J lost 5 bases. The V gene's germline CDR1 is SGHRS and CDR2 YFSETQ. The DNA for the CDR3 is TGCGCCAGCAGCCGGGACAGACACCTTCGGGACAATGAGCAGTTCTTC. Protein: CASSRDRHLRDNEQFF.

This chain joins TRBV10-3 and TRBJ1-5, with D perhaps TRBD1 (6 bases). The CDR3 has 18 residues. The germline gives CDR1 ENHRY, CDR2 SYGVKD. Trimming removed 6 bases at V and 4 bases at J, with 25 bases between. The CDR3: CAISNPATGTNLNQPQHF. The CDR3 region has the DNA TGTGCCATCAGCAATCCCGCCACCGGGACAAATTTAAATCAGCCCCAGCATTTT.

This clone was seen many times. This rearrangement joins TRBV6-5 to TRBJ1-2; 10 positions agree with TRBD1. J lost 3 bases, V lost 5 bases, and 6 bases had no gene match. This CDR3 has 15 residues. CDR1 and CDR2 from the germline V gene are MNHEY and SVGAGI. For the CDR3, the DNA is TGTGCCAGCAGTAACCGGGACAGGGGCGACTATGGCTACACCTTC. Amino acids: CASSNRDRGDYGYTF.

Remarks on this clone: A junction boundary mismatches the germline segment, possibly from a read error. CDR3 residues: CAGSLGDSQGPQHF. The CDR3 nucleotides read TGCGCCGGCAGCTTGGGGGACAGCCAGGGGCCCCAGCATTTT. The rearrangement uses TRBV5-1 and TRBJ1-5, with 7 positions matching TRBD1. The germline CDR1 and CDR2 sequences are SGHRS and YFSETQ. CDR3 length equals 14 residues.

The chain has TRBV11-2 and TRBJ2-1; D ambiguous. Germline CDR1 and CDR2: SGHAT and FQNNGV. The CDR3 extends over 16 amino acids. V was pared by 5 bases and J by 0 bases, with 14 bases between. The CDR3 here is CASSRTKHSSYNEQFF. The CDR3 nucleotides read TGTGCCAGCAGCCGAACCAAGCATAGCTCCTACAATGAGCAGTTCTTC.

J is TRBJ2-1 and V is TRBV2; 16 nucleotides align to TRBD2. The ends lost 5 bases at V and 4 bases at J; junction bases unmatched: 8. CDR1 is SNHLY and CDR2 is FYNNEI in the germline V gene. The CDR3 consists of 18 residues. CDR3 coding DNA: TGTGCCAGCAGTCCCAAGGGACTAGCGGGGGGGATATACAATGAGCAGTTCTTC. It yields the protein CASSPKGLAGGIYNEQFF.

The chain combines TRBV19 with TRBJ1-5; D perhaps matches TRBD1 (5 bases). The V and J ends lost 9 bases and 5 bases respectively, with 14 bases between them. This CDR3 contains 13 residues. Germline CDR1 reads LNHDA; CDR2 reads SQIVND (reference sequence). The CDR3 loop is CASRRQTDQPQHF. In nucleotides, the CDR3 is TGTGCCAGCCGAAGACAGACCGATCAGCCCCAGCATTTT.

The chain combines TRBV28 with TRBJ2-3, with D possibly matching TRBD1 (5 bases). The length of the CDR3 is 17 residues. Trimming shortened V by 4 bases and J by 6 bases, and 23 bases separated the two germline ends. The germline gives CDR1 MDHEN, CDR2 SYDVKM. This CDR3 is CASSSPRDSNTGDTQYF. In DNA, the CDR3 is TGTGCCAGCAGTTCACCCAGGGATTCCAACACTGGTGATACGCAGTATTTT.

The gene calls are TRBV6-1 and TRBJ1-3; 7 bases line up with TRBD1. The CDR3 extends over 15 amino acids. J lost 0 bases, V lost 1 base, and 0 bases had no gene match. CDR1 is MNHNS, CDR2 SASEGT, per germline. CDR3 amino acids: CASSEDRGSGNTIYF. The CDR3 DNA is TGTGCCAGCAGTGAAGACAGGGGCTCTGGAAACACCATATATTTT.